This TCR beta chain was recorded in a study of blood T cell repertoires in COVID-19. Overall study: The analysed material was cDNA or gDNA that came from T cells, B-cell-depleted T cells, or PBMCs.

CDR1 and CDR2 from the germline V gene are MNHEY and SMNVEV (reference sequence). V lost 6 bases, J lost 2 bases, and 20 bases lay in between. This CDR3 has 16 amino acids. How the authors handled the data: Amplification of reference gene primers provided the estimated nucleated cell counts. Profiled with immunoSEQ multiplex PCR; TCRdb holds only in-frame clones, not every one. That table furnishes V, J and clone size, whereas the DNA furnished D and trimming. Among about 88,000 clones listed, roughly 91% were seen once. The sequence came from a man younger than 30 with COVID-19, enrolled during active disease. Sequencing was performed on peripheral blood. The genes are TRBV27 and TRBJ2-7, with a weak D call TRBD2 (6 bases). CDR3 sequence reads: CASSLTPGLTAYEQYF. The CDR3 region has the DNA TGTGCCAGCAGCCTAACCCCGGGACTCACCGCCTACGAGCAGTACTTC.